These 32 T cell receptor beta chains were all obtained from the same sample, sequenced in a study of human T cells and chemical hapten exposure. Time point in this sample: patch test 2, 6 weeks after DPC sensitization. Treatment here: therapeutic diphenylcyclopropenone sensitization with weekly scalp DPC. Using its own MiXCR run on the RACE reads, TCRdb lists one record per CDR3 protein. There are about 89,000 distinct CDR3 sequences in the sample; roughly 11% occur only once, and about 2% lies in the top ten. Here the sequenced sample was whole blood, taken in connection with sensitization to the hapten diphenylcyclopropenone (DPC). The receptors derive from a man in his forties with alopecia areata. Some clones in this sample may be carry-over from other donors' samples.

This clonotype was seen a few times. The rearrangement joins TRBV20-1 to TRBJ1-5, with TRBD1 matching over 7 bases. The CDR3 extends over 14 amino acids. Germline CDR1 is DFQATT and CDR2 is SNEGSKA (reference sequence). V gave up 3 bases and J gave up 3 bases; unmatched junction bases: 5. CDR3 nucleotide sequence: TGCAGTGCTAGCCCGGGACAGTTCAATCAGCCCCAGCATTTT. Its translation is CSASPGQFNQPQHF.

The V and J genes are TRBV25-1 and TRBJ1-2; D perhaps matches TRBD1 (6 bases). Germline-derived CDR1 and CDR2 are MGHDK and SYGVNS. Trimming shortened V by 0 bases and J by 5 bases, and 16 bases separated the two germline ends. The CDR3 sequence is 16 residues long. CDR3 coding DNA: TGTGCCAGCAGTGAATATCAGGGGCCTTCTACTTATGGCTACACCTTC. This codes for CASSEYQGPSTYGYTF.

This chain joins TRBV6-6 and TRBJ2-1; 9 nucleotides match TRBD2. The CDR3 is made up of 14 amino acids. The germline V gene encodes CDR1 MNHNY and CDR2 SVGAGI (reference sequence). The V segment lost 8 bases and the J segment 13 bases; nucleotides outside the gene matches: 15. CDR3 nucleotide sequence: TGTGCCAGCGGGTCTGCGGGACTAGCATTTTTCCAGTTCTTC. It yields the protein CASGSAGLAFFQFF.

This clonotype was seen a few times. The chain employs TRBV6-6 and TRBJ2-7, with 8 bases identical to TRBD2. V was pared by 1 base and J by 6 bases, with 2 bases of the junction left unmatched. In germline, CDR1 is MNHNY, CDR2 SVGAGI (reference sequence). CDR3 size: 13 residues. The CDR3 is CASSYFAGGEQYF. CDR3 nucleotides: TGTGCCAGCAGTTACTTTGCGGGAGGCGAGCAGTACTTC.

This clonotype showed up many times. The V gene is TRBV29-1, the J gene TRBJ2-5; 8 nucleotides agree with TRBD1. The CDR3 is 13 amino acids. The V and J ends lost 7 bases and 4 bases, in that order; junction bases with no gene match: 8. Per germline, CDR1 SQVTM and CDR2 ANQGSEA. This CDR3 reads CSAGTGRGETQYF. CDR3 DNA sequence: TGCAGCGCGGGGACAGGTCGGGGAGAGACCCAGTACTTC.

This clonotype was recorded a few times. J is TRBJ2-1 and V is TRBV20-1, with 12 nucleotides matching TRBD2. The length of the CDR3 is 15 residues. The germline gives CDR1 DFQATT, CDR2 SNEGSKA (reference sequence). After removal of 3 bases from V and 3 bases from J, the junction contained 3 bases not matched to a gene. CDR3 sequence reads: CSARGLAGHYNEQFF. Written as DNA, the CDR3 is TGCAGTGCTAGGGGACTAGCGGGCCACTACAATGAGCAGTTCTTC.

This clonotype was counted at least ten times. The gene calls are TRBV30 and TRBJ2-1; D might be TRBD2 (6 bases). The ends were cut back, 0 bases at V and 9 bases at J, with 12 bases in the middle. CDR3 length equals 13 residues. The germline V gene has CDR1 GTSNPN and CDR2 SVGIG (reference sequence). CDR3 DNA: TGTGCCTGGAGTGTACTCGGGAGTGGTGAGCAGTTCTTC. It is translated as CAWSVLGSGEQFF.

V usage is TRBV12-3 or TRBV12-4 and J usage is TRBJ2-1; no clear D gene. The CDR3 spans 14 residues. With 8 bases removed from V and 1 base from J, the gap between germline ends came to 12 bases. The CDR3 DNA reads TGTGCCAGCCGCCAAAGCTATTCCTACAATGAGCAGTTCTTC. Its translation is CASRQSYSYNEQFF.

This clonotype was seen only a few times. The chain uses TRBV11-2 and TRBJ2-3; 7 positions agree with TRBD2. The CDR3 consists of 18 residues. Germline V gene sequence: CDR1 SGHAT, CDR2 FQNNGV. The V and J ends lost 2 bases and 1 base, in that order; junction bases with no gene match: 12. CDR3 in DNA: TGTGCCAGCAGCTTACCCTCCTCCGGGAGGCCCGGCACAGATACGCAGTATTTT. Its translation: CASSLPSSGRPGTDTQYF.

This clonotype was seen more than once but under ten times. The chain uses TRBV6-5 and TRBJ2-7; D gene unclear. This CDR3 contains 17 residues. Germline V gives CDR1 MNHEY, CDR2 SVGAGI. Trimming took 2 bases from V and 0 from J, leaving 17 bases between them. CDR3 loop: CASSYLIDKSSSYEQYF. As DNA, the CDR3 is TGTGCCAGCAGTTACCTAATTGACAAGAGTAGCTCCTACGAGCAGTACTTC.

The sample holds a few counts of this clonotype. V gene TRBV5-4 combines with J gene TRBJ2-7, with D hard to call. This CDR3 spans 13 amino acids. Trimming shortened V by 1 base and J by 5 bases, and 10 bases separated the two germline ends. Germline V gives CDR1 SGHNT, CDR2 YYREEE (reference sequence). This CDR3 reads CASSLSVLDEQYF. The DNA of the CDR3 is TGTGCCAGCAGCTTGAGCGTACTTGACGAGCAGTACTTC. The full variable domain, in which reference TRBV5-4 and TRBJ2-7 provide the parts outside the CDR3, is ETGVTQSPTHLIKTRGQQVTLRCSSQSGHNTVSWYQQALGQGPQFIFQYYREEENGRGNFPPRFSGLQFPNYSSELNVNALELDDSALYLCASSLSVLDEQYFGPGTRLTVT.

This clonotype occurred a few times. The chain combines TRBV7-6 with TRBJ2-1; 13 bases align to TRBD2. From germline, CDR1 is SGHVS and CDR2 FNYEAQ. CDR3 length: 17 amino acids. With V trimmed by 5 bases and J by 1 base, 5 bases remained unmatched. CDR3 bases: TGTGCCAGCAGCGTCCAACTAGCGGGAGGGTCCTACAATGAGCAGTTCTTC. As protein: CASSVQLAGGSYNEQFF. The complete variable domain, with remaining parts taken from reference TRBV7-6 and TRBJ2-1, reads GAGVSQSPRYKVTKRGQDVALRCDPISGHVSLYWYRQALGQGPEFLTYFNYEAQQDKSGLPNDRFSAERPEGSISTLTIQRTEQRDSAMYRCASSVQLAGGSYNEQFFGPGTRLTVL.

This clonotype came up a few times. The chain combines TRBV3-1 with TRBJ2-1; 11 nucleotides line up with TRBD2. The V and J ends lost 4 bases and 5 bases, in that order; junction bases with no gene match: 10. Germline CDR1 and CDR2: LGHDT and YNNKEL (reference sequence). The CDR3 spans 17 residues. The CDR3 DNA is TGTGCCAGCAGCCTGTACCAAGGGACTAGCGGAAACAATGAGCAGTTCTTC. Translating gives CASSLYQGTSGNNEQFF.

This clonotype has a handful of counts. V and J are TRBV4-2 and TRBJ1-5, with a tentative D call TRBD1 (5 bases). The CDR3 has 14 amino acids. The ends were cut back, 1 base at V and 5 bases at J, with 9 bases in the middle. Germline V gives CDR1 LGHNA, CDR2 YNFKEQ. The DNA for the CDR3 is TGTGCCAGCAGCCAAGTTGGGGGAGATCAGCCCCAGCATTTT. Translating gives CASSQVGGDQPQHF.

This clonotype was observed a handful of times. The gene calls are TRBV29-1 and TRBJ2-7, with D possibly being TRBD1 (6 bases). Germline V gene lookup returns CDR1 SQVTM and CDR2 ANQGSEA. Trimming cost V 4 bases and J 3 bases, with 19 bases left between them. The CDR3 totals 15 residues. CDR3 coding DNA: TGCAGCGTTGGGGAATGGGGGCAGAATCGCTACGAGCAGTACGTC. Protein product: CSVGEWGQNRYEQYV.

The chain couples TRBV19 to TRBJ2-3; 11 bases align to TRBD2. Unmatched junction bases numbered 15, after V lost 5 bases and J lost 2 bases. This CDR3 comprises 19 residues. The germline V gene encodes CDR1 LNHDA and CDR2 SQIVND (reference sequence). The CDR3 sequence: CASSRLAGSGGTVTDTQYF. CDR3 DNA: TGTGCCAGTAGTCGACTAGCGGGGTCCGGGGGGACTGTCACAGATACGCAGTATTTT. The full variable domain, its missing parts supplied by reference TRBV19 and TRBJ2-3, is DGGITQSPKYLFRKEGQNVTLSCEQNLNHDAMYWYRQDPGQGLRLIYYSQIVNDFQKGDIAEGYSVSREKKESFPLTVTSAQKNPTAFYLCASSRLAGSGGTVTDTQYFGPGTRLTVL.

This clonotype was picked up a small number of times. The rearrangement uses TRBV7-6 and TRBJ1-6; the match to TRBD1 covers 11 bases. Looked up from germline, CDR1 is SGHVS and CDR2 is FNYEAQ. After removal of 4 bases from V and 10 bases from J, the junction contained 9 bases not matched to a gene. This CDR3 contains 16 residues. The CDR3: CASSSGQGESRSPLHF. In nucleotides, the CDR3 is TGTGCCAGCAGCTCGGGACAGGGGGAGTCGCGGTCACCCCTCCACTTT.

This chain joins TRBV18 and TRBJ2-3; the D is unclear. V lost 3 bases and J 0 bases, leaving 7 bases between the germline ends. There are 14 residues in the CDR3. Per the germline V gene, CDR1 is KGHSH and CDR2 is LQKENI. Written as DNA, the CDR3 is TGTGCCAGCTCACCCCCAGTTAGCACAGATACGCAGTATTTT. It yields the protein CASSPPVSTDTQYF.

This clonotype came up a few times. The chain couples TRBV5-6 to TRBJ2-1, with 9 bases that match TRBD2. This CDR3 has 16 residues. Germline V gene lookup returns CDR1 SGHDT and CDR2 YYEEEE. The V and J ends lost 1 base and 7 bases, in that order; junction bases with no gene match: 9. CDR3 coding DNA: TGTGCCAGCAGCTTGATGGCGGGAGGGCTAGAAAATGAGCAGTTCTTC. Amino acids: CASSLMAGGLENEQFF. The full variable domain, with the rest looked up from reference TRBV5-6 and TRBJ2-1, is DAGVTQSPTHLIKTRGQQVTLRCSPKSGHDTVSWYQQALGQGPQFIFQYYEEEERQRGNFPDRFSGHQFPNYSSELNVNALLLGDSALYLCASSLMAGGLENEQFFGPGTRLTVL.

The chain has TRBV5-8 and TRBJ2-3; 14 bases are shared with TRBD2. The J segment lost 1 base and the V segment lost 4 bases, leaving 11 bases of the junction unmatched. CDR3 size: 19 residues. Germline V gene lookup returns CDR1 SGHTS and CDR2 YDEGEE. The CDR3 spells CASSPGLAGVILGTDTQYF. DNA of the CDR3: TGTGCCAGCAGCCCGGGACTAGCGGGAGTTATTTTAGGCACAGATACGCAGTATTTT.

This clonotype has a handful of counts. The rearrangement uses TRBV7-2 and TRBJ2-3; 9 nucleotides line up with TRBD1. Germline V CDR1 and CDR2: SGHTA, FQGNSA. The CDR3 covers 15 residues. Losses at the gene ends were 5 bases for V and 2 bases for J; bases not matched to a gene: 5. Written as DNA, the CDR3 is TGTGCCAGCAGCCTCGGGACAGGGCACACAGATACGCAGTATTTT. Translated: CASSLGTGHTDTQYF.

This clonotype was seen only a few times. The rearrangement joins TRBV7-9 to TRBJ2-6, with D possibly matching TRBD2 (5 bases). Trimming took off 2 bases at V and 0 bases at J, with 14 bases between the two ends. Germline lookup yields CDR1 SEHNR and CDR2 FQNEAQ (reference sequence). This CDR3 has 18 residues. CDR3 sequence (DNA): TGTGCCAGCAGCTTATCGGCAGGACTTTACTCTGGGGCCAACGTCCTGACTTTC. Translating gives CASSLSAGLYSGANVLTF.

V and J are TRBV7-6 and TRBJ2-7; D gene uncertain. Germline lookup yields CDR1 SGHVS and CDR2 FNYEAQ. The CDR3 runs 14 residues. V shed 1 base and J shed 0 bases, with 7 bases lying between them. The CDR3 spells CASSLVADSYEQYF. CDR3 bases: TGTGCCAGCAGCTTAGTAGCAGACTCCTACGAGCAGTACTTC.

There are many counts of this clonotype. V gene TRBV2 combines with J gene TRBJ1-2; D unclear. CDR3 length: 12 residues. Germline V gives CDR1 SNHLY, CDR2 FYNNEI. Trimming took 5 bases from V and 2 from J, leaving 6 bases between them. The CDR3 loop reads CASSNDNYGYTF. The CDR3 region has the DNA TGTGCCAGCAGTAATGACAACTATGGCTACACCTTC.

This clonotype was detected only a few times. The chain has TRBV20-1 and TRBJ2-7; the match to TRBD2 covers 8 bases. The CDR3 runs 12 residues. Trimming took 4 bases from V and 5 from J; bases not matched to a gene: 4. CDR1 is DFQATT and CDR2 is SNEGSKA in the germline V gene (reference sequence). The CDR3 DNA follows: TGCAGTGCTACGGGGGGGCGGGACGAGCAGTACTTC. Protein sequence: CSATGGRDEQYF.

The CDR3 spells CASSLPGAGDDEQFF. Here the CDR3 DNA reads TGTGCCAGCAGCTTGCCAGGGGCTGGAGATGATGAGCAGTTCTTC. The chain couples TRBV7-9 to TRBJ2-1; tentatively, D is TRBD1 (6 bases). This CDR3 is 15 amino acids long. Trimming pared 3 bases from V and 8 bases from J, leaving 17 bases between. In germline, CDR1 is SEHNR, CDR2 FQNEAQ (reference sequence). Full variable domain (outside the CDR3, taken from reference TRBV7-9 and TRBJ2-1): DTGVSQNPRHKITKRGQNVTFRCDPISEHNRLYWYRQTLGQGPEFLTYFQNEAQLEKSRLLSDRFSAERPKGSFSTLEIQRTEQGDSAMYLCASSLPGAGDDEQFFGPGTRLTVL.

The gene calls are TRBV11-2 and TRBJ2-3; 8 bases match TRBD2. V lost 2 bases to trimming and J lost 0 bases; unmatched junction nucleotides: 7. CDR1 is SGHAT and CDR2 is FQNNGV in the germline V gene. The CDR3 loop spans 17 amino acids. The CDR3 DNA sequence: TGTGCCAGCAGCTTATCCCCCTTAGCGGGGAGCACAGATACGCAGTATTTT. This translates into CASSLSPLAGSTDTQYF.

The J gene is TRBJ2-2, the V gene TRBV4-3; maybe TRBD1 (5 bases). V was pared by 1 base and J by 7 bases, with 16 bases between. Germline V lookup: CDR1 LGHNA, CDR2 YSLEER. The CDR3 is made up of 16 amino acids. The CDR3 region is CASSQARVGVDGELFF. In nucleotides, the CDR3 is TGCGCCAGCAGCCAAGCCAGGGTCGGCGTCGACGGGGAGCTGTTTTTT.

This clonotype was seen ten or more times. This sequence joins TRBV7-8 and TRBJ1-1; tentatively, D is TRBD1 (6 bases). The CDR3 is 16 residues long. CDR1 and CDR2 (germline): SGHVS, FQNEAQ. The V gene lost 0 bases and the J gene lost 0 bases, with 11 bases spanning the gap. The CDR3 here is CASSLANRAMNTEAFF. The DNA of the CDR3 is TGTGCCAGCAGCTTAGCCAACAGGGCTATGAACACTGAAGCTTTCTTT.

The rearrangement links TRBV7-2 to TRBJ2-7; 9 bases are a match to TRBD1. The V gene's germline CDR1 is SGHTA and CDR2 FQGNSA. V was clipped by 5 bases and J by 2 bases; unmatched bases: 7. The CDR3 has 15 amino acids. The CDR3 is CASSQGGTGTYEQYV. In DNA, the CDR3 is TGTGCCAGCAGCCAGGGCGGGACAGGGACCTACGAGCAGTACGTC.

This clonotype was observed a few times. The V gene is TRBV30, the J gene TRBJ2-5; a possible D gene is TRBD2 (7 bases). This CDR3 has 13 residues. The V end was cut by 1 base, the J end by 11 bases, with 17 bases between. CDR1 is GTSNPN and CDR2 is SVGIG in the germline V gene (reference sequence). The CDR3 spells CAWSGEGQGPQYF. CDR3 DNA sequence: TGTGCCTGGAGTGGGGAGGGCCAGGGGCCGCAGTACTTC. The full variable domain, with the rest looked up from reference TRBV30 and TRBJ2-5, is SQTIHQWPATLVQPVGSPLSLECTVEGTSNPNLYWYRQAAGRGLQLLFYSVGIGQISSEVPQNLSASRPQDRQFILSSKKLLLSDSGFYLCAWSGEGQGPQYFGPGTRLLVL.

For the CDR3, the DNA is TGTGCCAGCAACCTAGGTGGGGGACAGGGGGCCTCACCCCTCCACTTT. Translation gives CASNLGGGQGASPLHF. The gene calls are TRBV27 and TRBJ1-6; TRBD1 aligns across 12 bases. The germline CDR1 and CDR2 sequences are MNHEY and SMNVEV (reference sequence). CDR3 size: 16 residues. Losses at the gene ends were 7 bases for V and 10 bases for J; bases not matched to a gene: 11.